What follows are 14 T cell receptor beta chains derived from one specimen sequenced in a study of T-cell reconstitution after alpha-beta-depleted transplantation in children. It was with unique molecular identifiers that the TCRbeta library was prepared. MiXCR, run by TCRdb on the PCR reads, gives a single entry per CDR3 protein. The data show approximately 500,000 distinct CDR3 sequences, 10% to 13% seen once. Specimen: PBMCs, collected before TCRalphabeta/CD19-depleted stem cell transplant. These receptors were obtained from a child aged 2-9 years with inherited bone marrow failure, due to receive a stem cell transplant.

At least ten counts were recorded for this clonotype. The chain uses TRBV20-1 and TRBJ2-3; D remains ambiguous. The CDR3 runs to 12 residues. From germline, CDR1 is DFQATT and CDR2 SNEGSKA (reference sequence). V lost 6 bases and J 1 base, leaving 8 bases between the germline ends. CDR3 sequence (DNA): TGCAGTGCAAGATCCCGCACAGATACGCAGTATTTT. Its protein product is CSARSRTDTQYF.

This clonotype has at least ten counts. This rearrangement joins TRBV6-5 to TRBJ2-1; D is undetermined. Germline V gene sequence: CDR1 MNHEY, CDR2 SVGAGI. Trimming took 0 bases from V and 4 from J, leaving 10 bases between them. The CDR3 covers 15 residues. In DNA, the CDR3 is TGTGCCAGCAGTTACTCTATCCCTGCTTACAATGAGCAGTTCTTC. It specifies CASSYSIPAYNEQFF.

This clonotype was counted at least ten times. This sequence joins TRBV28 and TRBJ2-7; D unresolved. From germline, CDR1 is MDHEN and CDR2 SYDVKM. CDR3 size: 14 residues. V shed 5 bases and J shed 2 bases, with 13 bases lying between them. The CDR3 here is CASSLALTTYEQYF. DNA of the CDR3: TGTGCCAGCAGTCTGGCACTAACTACCTACGAGCAGTACTTC.

This clonotype was seen at least ten times. This chain joins TRBV29-1 and TRBJ2-7; D perhaps matches TRBD1 (6 bases). The length of the CDR3 is 12 residues. V lost 7 bases to trimming and J lost 5 bases, with 15 bases between them. CDR1 is SQVTM and CDR2 is ANQGSEA in the germline V gene. CDR3 residues: CSGVTGFDEQYF. CDR3 in DNA: TGCAGCGGGGTAACAGGGTTCGACGAGCAGTACTTC.

This clonotype was seen ten or more times. This chain connects TRBV6-2 or TRBV6-3 to TRBJ2-2, with 7 bases matching TRBD1. CDR1 is MNHEY, CDR2 SVGEGT, per germline. V lost 6 bases to trimming and J lost 2 bases; unmatched junction nucleotides: 6. The CDR3 is 15 residues long. CDR3 in DNA: TGTGCCAGCAGACCGGACAGGCTTAACACCGGGGAGCTGTTTTTT. Its protein is CASRPDRLNTGELFF.

V usage is TRBV20-1 and J usage is TRBJ2-7; 11 bases align to TRBD2. Germline trimming cut 3 bases from V and 5 bases from J; bases unmatched to any gene: 18. The CDR3 has 18 residues. The germline V gene has CDR1 DFQATT and CDR2 SNEGSKA (reference sequence). The CDR3 DNA is TGCAGTGCTAGCGAAACTAGCGGGGGAGATCCGCGTATGGACGAGCAGTACTTC. It encodes CSASETSGGDPRMDEQYF.

This clonotype was observed a few times. The rearrangement joins TRBV5-1 to TRBJ2-1, with 10 positions matching TRBD2. Germline V gene data show CDR1 as SGHRS and CDR2 as YFSETQ. This CDR3 comprises 16 residues. V dropped 1 base and J dropped 6; count of bases not matched to a gene: 7. The CDR3 bases are TGCGCCAGCAGCTTGTTCTCACTAGCGGGGTCCAATGAGCAGTTCTTC. Translated: CASSLFSLAGSNEQFF.

V and J are TRBV18 and TRBJ2-5, with TRBD2 identical over 9 bases. V was clipped by 4 bases and J by 3 bases; unmatched bases: 3. CDR3 length: 14 amino acids. The germline CDR1 and CDR2 sequences are KGHSH and LQKENI. The CDR3 nucleotides are TGTGCCAGCTCACTACGACTAGCGGAAGAGACCCAGTACTTC. This sequence encodes CASSLRLAEETQYF.

This clonotype was picked up many times. The rearrangement uses TRBV29-1 and TRBJ2-1; no clear D gene. Deletions cut 7 bases from V and 5 bases from J, with 12 bases between. Germline CDR1 is SQVTM and CDR2 is ANQGSEA. The CDR3 totals 12 residues. CDR3 nucleotide sequence: TGCAGCGCCCAGAGAGTTAACAATGAGCAGTTCTTC. Protein sequence: CSAQRVNNEQFF.

This clonotype was counted many times. V and J are TRBV27 and TRBJ1-1, with D unresolved. Germline-derived CDR1 and CDR2 are MNHEY and SMNVEV (reference sequence). Trimming removed 2 bases from V and 1 base from J, with 14 bases in between. This CDR3 has 16 amino acids. For the CDR3, the DNA is TGTGCCAGCAGTTTAAGCGCAGGCACGGGGAACACTGAAGCTTTCTTT. It specifies CASSLSAGTGNTEAFF.

This clonotype was counted only a few times. The chain carries TRBV20-1 and TRBJ2-1, with D hard to call. Germline loops: CDR1 DFQATT, CDR2 SNEGSKA (reference sequence). The CDR3 extends over 14 amino acids. Trimming removed 5 bases from V and 0 bases from J, with 11 bases in between. CDR3 in amino acids: CSALRPLSYNEQFF. The CDR3 region has the DNA TGCAGTGCTCTCCGTCCCCTCTCCTACAATGAGCAGTTCTTC.

This clonotype has a count of ten or more. The chain joins TRBV20-1 to TRBJ2-1; 11 bases fit TRBD2. Germline trimming cut 0 bases from V and 7 bases from J; bases unmatched to any gene: 14. CDR1 and CDR2 from the germline V gene are DFQATT and SNEGSKA (reference sequence). The CDR3 totals 18 residues. In DNA, the CDR3 is TGCAGTGCTAGAGATCCACTAGCGGGAGACCTATTAAGAAATGAGCAGTTCTTC. Its translation: CSARDPLAGDLLRNEQFF.

This clonotype showed up just a few times. This could be a read error, since a much larger clone is one nucleotide away. V and J are TRBV6-5 and TRBJ2-5; D remains unclear. Germline lookup yields CDR1 MNHEY and CDR2 SVGAGI. The CDR3 is made up of 11 amino acids. Trimming took 0 bases from V and 6 from J, leaving 2 bases between them. The CDR3 DNA follows: TGTGCCAGCAGTTACTCGCAGACCCAGTACTTC. It is translated as CASSYSQTQYF.

This clonotype has only a few counts. The chain joins TRBV20-1 to TRBJ1-4, with no clear D. V was clipped by 0 bases and J by 0 bases, with 20 bases between them. The CDR3 has 19 residues. The germline V gene has CDR1 DFQATT and CDR2 SNEGSKA (reference sequence). For the CDR3, the DNA is TGCAGTGCTAGAGATCCCAACACACAGCTAAACCCAACTAATGAAAAACTGTTTTTT. It yields the protein CSARDPNTQLNPTNEKLFF.